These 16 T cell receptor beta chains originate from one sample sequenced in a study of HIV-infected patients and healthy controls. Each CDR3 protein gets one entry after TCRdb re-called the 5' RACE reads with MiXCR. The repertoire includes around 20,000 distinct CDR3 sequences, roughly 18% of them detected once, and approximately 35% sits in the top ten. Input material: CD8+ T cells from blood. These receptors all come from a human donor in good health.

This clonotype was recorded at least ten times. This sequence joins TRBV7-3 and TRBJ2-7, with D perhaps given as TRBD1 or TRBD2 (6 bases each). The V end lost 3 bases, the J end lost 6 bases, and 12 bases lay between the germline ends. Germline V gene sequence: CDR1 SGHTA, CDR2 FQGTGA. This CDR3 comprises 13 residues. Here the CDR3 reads CASSLSGASEQYF. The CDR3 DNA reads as TGTGCCAGCAGCTTGTCGGGGGCCTCCGAGCAGTACTTC.

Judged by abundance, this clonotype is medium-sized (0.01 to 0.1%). CDR3 residues: CASSEALAALNTEAFF. DNA of the CDR3: TGTGCCAGCAGTGAAGCGCTTGCAGCCTTGAACACTGAAGCTTTCTTT. This sequence joins TRBV2 and TRBJ1-1, with unresolved D. The length of the CDR3 is 16 residues. The germline V gene encodes CDR1 SNHLY and CDR2 FYNNEI. Trimming cost V 0 bases and J 0 bases, with 11 bases left between them.

The CDR3 loop is CASKINPGGGDEQFF. CDR3 bases: TGCGCCAGCAAAATAAATCCAGGGGGCGGCGATGAGCAGTTCTTC. J is TRBJ2-1 and V is TRBV10-2; 8 nucleotides agree with TRBD1. The CDR3 totals 15 residues. Germline CDR1 and CDR2: WSHSY and SAAADI. Trimming at V came to 7 bases and at J to 8 bases, leaving 13 bases not matched to a gene.

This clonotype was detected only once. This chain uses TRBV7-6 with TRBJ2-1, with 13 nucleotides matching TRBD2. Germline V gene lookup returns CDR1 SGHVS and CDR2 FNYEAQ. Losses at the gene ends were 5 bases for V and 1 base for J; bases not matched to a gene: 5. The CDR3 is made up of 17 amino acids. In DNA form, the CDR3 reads TGTGCCAGCAGCCCAGGACTAGCGGGAGAATCCTACAATGAGCAGTTCTTC. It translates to CASSPGLAGESYNEQFF.

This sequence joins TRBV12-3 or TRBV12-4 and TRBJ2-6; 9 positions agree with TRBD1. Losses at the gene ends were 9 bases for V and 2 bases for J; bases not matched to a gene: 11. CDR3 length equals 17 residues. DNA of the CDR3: TGTGCCAGTGAGAAGACAGGGGGGCCCACTGGGGCCAACGTCCTGACTTTC. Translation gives CASEKTGGPTGANVLTF.

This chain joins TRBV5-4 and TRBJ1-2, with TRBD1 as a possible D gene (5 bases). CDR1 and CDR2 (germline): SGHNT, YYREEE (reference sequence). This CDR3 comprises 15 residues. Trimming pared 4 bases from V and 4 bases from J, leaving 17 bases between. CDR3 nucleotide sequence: TGTGCCAGCAGCCCCCGGGCTACCCAGGGCTATGGCTACACCTTC. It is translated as CASSPRATQGYGYTF.

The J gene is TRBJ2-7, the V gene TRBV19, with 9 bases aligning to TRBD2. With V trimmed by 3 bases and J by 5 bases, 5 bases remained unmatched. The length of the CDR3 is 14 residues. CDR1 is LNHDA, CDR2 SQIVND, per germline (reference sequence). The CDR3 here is CASSIFGLANEQYF. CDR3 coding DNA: TGTGCCAGTAGTATCTTCGGACTAGCGAACGAGCAGTACTTC.

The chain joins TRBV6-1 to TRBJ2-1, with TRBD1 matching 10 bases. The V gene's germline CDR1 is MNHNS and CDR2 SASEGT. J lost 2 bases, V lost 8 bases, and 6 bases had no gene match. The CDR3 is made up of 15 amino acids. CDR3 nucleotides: TGTGCCAGCGCGCGGGACAGGGGTACCTACAATGAGCAGTTCTTC. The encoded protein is CASARDRGTYNEQFF.

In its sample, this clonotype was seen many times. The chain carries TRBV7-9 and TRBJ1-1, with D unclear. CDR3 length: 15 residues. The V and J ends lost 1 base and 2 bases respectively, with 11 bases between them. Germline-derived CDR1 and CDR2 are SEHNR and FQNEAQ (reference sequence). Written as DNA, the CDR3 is TGTGCCAGCAGCTTAGTCCGGGGTTTCAACACTGAAGCTTTCTTT. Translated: CASSLVRGFNTEAFF.

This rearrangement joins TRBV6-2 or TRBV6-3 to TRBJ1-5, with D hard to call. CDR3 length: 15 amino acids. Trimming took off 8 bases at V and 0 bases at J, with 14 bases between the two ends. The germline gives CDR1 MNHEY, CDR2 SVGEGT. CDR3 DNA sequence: TGTGCCAGCCTTTCGGGGTATAATAGCAATCAGCCCCAGCATTTT. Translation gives CASLSGYNSNQPQHF.

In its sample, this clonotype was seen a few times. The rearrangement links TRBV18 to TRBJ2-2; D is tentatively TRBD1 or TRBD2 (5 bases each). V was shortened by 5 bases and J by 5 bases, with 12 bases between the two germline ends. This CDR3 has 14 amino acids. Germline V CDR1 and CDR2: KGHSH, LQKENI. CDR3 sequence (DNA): TGTGCCAGCTCATCGACCGGGGCAACCGGGGAGCTGTTTTTT. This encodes CASSSTGATGELFF.

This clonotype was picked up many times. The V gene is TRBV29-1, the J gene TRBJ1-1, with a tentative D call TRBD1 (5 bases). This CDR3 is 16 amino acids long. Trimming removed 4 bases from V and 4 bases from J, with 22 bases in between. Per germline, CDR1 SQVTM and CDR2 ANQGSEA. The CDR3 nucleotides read TGCAGCGTTGGTCGGGTGGCAGGGTTAGAGTCCACTGAAGCTTTCTTT. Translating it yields CSVGRVAGLESTEAFF.

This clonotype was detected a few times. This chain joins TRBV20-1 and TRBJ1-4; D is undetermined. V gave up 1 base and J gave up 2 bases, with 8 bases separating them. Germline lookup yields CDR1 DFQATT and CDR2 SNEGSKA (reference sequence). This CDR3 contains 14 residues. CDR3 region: CSARVHRTNEKLFF. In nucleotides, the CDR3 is TGCAGTGCTAGAGTACATAGGACTAATGAAAAACTGTTTTTT.

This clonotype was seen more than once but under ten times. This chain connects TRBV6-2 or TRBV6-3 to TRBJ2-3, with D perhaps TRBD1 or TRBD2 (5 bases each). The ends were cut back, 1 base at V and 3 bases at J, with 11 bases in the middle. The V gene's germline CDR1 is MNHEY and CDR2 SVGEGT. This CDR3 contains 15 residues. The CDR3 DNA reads TGTGCCAGCAGTTACTTCGGGGCGTCTACAGATACGCAGTATTTT. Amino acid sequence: CASSYFGASTDTQYF.

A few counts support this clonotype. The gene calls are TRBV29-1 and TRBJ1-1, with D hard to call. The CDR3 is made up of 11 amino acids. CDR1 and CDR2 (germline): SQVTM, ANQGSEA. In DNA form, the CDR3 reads TGCTCCTTTGAGCTGGGCTTTGAAGCTTTCTTT. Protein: CSFELGFEAFF.

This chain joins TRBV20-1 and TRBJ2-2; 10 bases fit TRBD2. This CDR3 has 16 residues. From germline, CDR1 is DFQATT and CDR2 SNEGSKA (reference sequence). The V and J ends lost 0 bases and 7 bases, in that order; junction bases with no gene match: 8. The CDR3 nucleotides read TGCAGTGCTAGAGATAGAGCGGGAGGGCCGAACGGGGAGCTGTTTTTT. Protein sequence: CSARDRAGGPNGELFF.